The following is a T cell receptor beta chain sequence with its context. Its antigen is still unknown. Base qualities are not recorded, but no much larger clone differs from it by a single base. Preparation of the library involved the immunoSEQ multiplex PCR assay. Rearranged TCR beta chain sequences were amplified using the hsTCRB Kit according to the manufacturer's protocol. An Illumina MiSeq was used to sequence the TCRB libraries. Processing in the source paper ran as follows. Demultiplexing, trimming and gene mapping were performed with the kit vendor's proprietary platform. The immuneACCESS repertoire file appears here via TCRdb, limited to in-frame rearrangements. These files lack a portion of the clones; in checked studies, under half of the deficit traces to unresolved V genes, and the cause of the others is not known. V and J calls and clone size are as listed in that table; D and trimming were resolved from the DNA. This sample has over 45,000 clones in its table, and 76% of those were observed once. Jointly, the top ten make up 12% of the sample.

The data stem from a study of a mutant IDH1 vaccine in newly diagnosed glioma (dated by TCRdb to the early 2020s). Background on the whole study: Vaccination started 4-6 weeks after radiotherapy alone, or was given together with temozolomide cycles in the groups whose treatment included chemotherapy. Of the approximately 33 patients who were treated, about 62% were male and 37.5% were female, and the mean age was around 40 years. Prior to enrollment, patients had been given standard therapy consisting of radiotherapy alone, temozolomide alone, or radiochemotherapy with temozolomide, with the combination given to most patients. Visit V12 was the week-35 safety follow-up and visit V13 was the week-47 end of study. Peripheral blood samples were drawn at six visits, namely V03 (baseline), V05, V07, V10, V12 and V13. For exploratory analyses, longitudinal TCRB deep sequencing was carried out in 25 to 30 treated patients wherever samples were available.

Read against the paper, the sample's time point label means: week 35, safety follow-up. Each vaccine dose, consisting of 300 ug of a 20-mer mutant IDH1 peptide in Montanide, was administered subcutaneously with topical imiquimod. Patients were given eight vaccinations, in weeks 1, 3, 5, 7, 11, 15, 19 and 23, which matched visits V03 through V10. All donors had newly diagnosed IDH1-mutant astrocytomas of WHO grade 3 or 4 that showed loss of nuclear ATRX. The samples were drawn from NOA16, a multicentre, single-arm, open-label phase I trial in Germany that tested a mutant IDH1 peptide vaccine in humans for the first time. Genomic DNA for TCRB sequencing was extracted from EDTA blood using the DNeasy Blood and Tissue Kit. The paper's findings and limits, for the study overall: Changes in the top peripheral T cell clonotypes picked up by TCRB sequencing did not appear to be linked to pseudoprogression. Across multiple MHC alleles, vaccine-induced immune responses were seen in just over 90% of patients. Availability determined which PBMC samples were chosen for TCRB deep sequencing. According to the authors, sample limitations meant that analyses of patient blood samples could not be reproduced.

The CDR3, cysteine through phenylalanine, is 15 amino acids long. Kept here is only the CDR3 DNA, which spans 45 bases and is read in frame from base 1. Via the germline V gene, CDR1 is SNHLY and CDR2 FYNNEI. V loses 6 bases at its end and J loses 10 bases; junction bases beyond the gene matches: 11. Material: PBMCs, obtained from a glioma patient whose treatment included an IDH1 peptide vaccine. The source of this sequence is a man aged 35-49 years with glioma. Rearrangement joined TRBV2 to TRBJ1-6; the junction holds 8 bases that match TRBD1. The nucleotides read TGTGCCAGCAGCCCCGACAGGGGAGAAGGATCACCCCTCCACTTT. It translates to CASSPDRGEGSPLHF.